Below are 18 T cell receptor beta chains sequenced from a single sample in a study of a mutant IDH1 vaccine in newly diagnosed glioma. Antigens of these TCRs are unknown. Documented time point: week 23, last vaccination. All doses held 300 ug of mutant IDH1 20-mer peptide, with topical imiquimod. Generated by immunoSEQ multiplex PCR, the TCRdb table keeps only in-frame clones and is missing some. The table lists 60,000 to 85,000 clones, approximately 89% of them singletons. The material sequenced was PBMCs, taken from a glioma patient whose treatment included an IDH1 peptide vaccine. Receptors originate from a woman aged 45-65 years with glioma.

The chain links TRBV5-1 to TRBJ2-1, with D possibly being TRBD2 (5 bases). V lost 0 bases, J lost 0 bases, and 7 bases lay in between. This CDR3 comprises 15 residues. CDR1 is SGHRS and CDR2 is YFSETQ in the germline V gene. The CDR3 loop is CASSLEGSSYNEQFF. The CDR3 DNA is TGCGCCAGCAGCTTGGAAGGGAGCTCCTACAATGAGCAGTTCTTC.

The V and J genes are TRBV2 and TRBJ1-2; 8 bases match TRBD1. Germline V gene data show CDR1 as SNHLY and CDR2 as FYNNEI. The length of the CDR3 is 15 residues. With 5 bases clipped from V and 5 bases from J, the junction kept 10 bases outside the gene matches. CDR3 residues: CASSNADRVSYGYTF. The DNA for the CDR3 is TGTGCCAGCAGTAATGCGGACAGGGTTTCGTATGGCTACACCTTC.

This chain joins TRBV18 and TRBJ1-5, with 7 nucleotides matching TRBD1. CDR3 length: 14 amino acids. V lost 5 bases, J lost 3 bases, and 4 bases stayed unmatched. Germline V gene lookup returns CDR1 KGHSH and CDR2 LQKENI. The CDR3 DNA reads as TGTGCCAGCTCAATCGGGACAGACAATCAGCCCCAGCATTTT. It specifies CASSIGTDNQPQHF.

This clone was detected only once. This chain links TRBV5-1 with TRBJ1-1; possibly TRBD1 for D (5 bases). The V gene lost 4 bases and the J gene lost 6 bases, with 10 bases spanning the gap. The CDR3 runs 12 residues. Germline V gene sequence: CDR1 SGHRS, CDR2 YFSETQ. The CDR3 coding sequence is TGCGCCAGCAGCCGGGGGGGATCTGAAGCTTTCTTT. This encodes CASSRGGSEAFF. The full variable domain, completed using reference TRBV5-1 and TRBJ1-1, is KAGVTQTPRYLIKTRGQQVTLSCSPISGHRSVSWYQQTPGQGLQFLFEYFSETQRNKGNFPGRFSGRQFSNSRSEMNVSTLELGDSALYLCASSRGGSEAFFGQGTRLTVV.

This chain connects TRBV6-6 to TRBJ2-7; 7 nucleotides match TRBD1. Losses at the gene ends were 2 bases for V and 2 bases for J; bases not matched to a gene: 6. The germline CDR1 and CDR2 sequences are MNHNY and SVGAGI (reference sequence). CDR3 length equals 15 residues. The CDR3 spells CASSYPPGQTYEQYF. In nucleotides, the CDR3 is TGTGCCAGCAGTTACCCACCGGGACAGACCTACGAGCAGTACTTC.

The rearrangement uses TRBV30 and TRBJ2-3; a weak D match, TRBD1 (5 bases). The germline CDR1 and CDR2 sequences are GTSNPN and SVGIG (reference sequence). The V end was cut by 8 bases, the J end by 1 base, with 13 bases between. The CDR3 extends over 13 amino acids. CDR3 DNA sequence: TGTGCCAGCACAGGAATACGCACAGATACGCAGTATTTT. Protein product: CASTGIRTDTQYF.

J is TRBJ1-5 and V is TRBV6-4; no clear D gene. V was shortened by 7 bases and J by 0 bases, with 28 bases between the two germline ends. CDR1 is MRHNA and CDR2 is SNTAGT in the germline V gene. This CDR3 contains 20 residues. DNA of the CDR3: TGTGCCAGCACGCCGCCCTGGCTCGGTCTTATATCGTATAGCAATCAGCCCCAGCATTTT. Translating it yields CASTPPWLGLISYSNQPQHF.

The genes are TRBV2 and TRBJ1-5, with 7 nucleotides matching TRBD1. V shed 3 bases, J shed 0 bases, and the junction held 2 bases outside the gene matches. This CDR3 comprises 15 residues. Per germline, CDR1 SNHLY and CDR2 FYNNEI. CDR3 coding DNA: TGTGCCAGCAGTGACGGACAGGCTAGCAATCAGCCCCAGCATTTT. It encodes CASSDGQASNQPQHF.

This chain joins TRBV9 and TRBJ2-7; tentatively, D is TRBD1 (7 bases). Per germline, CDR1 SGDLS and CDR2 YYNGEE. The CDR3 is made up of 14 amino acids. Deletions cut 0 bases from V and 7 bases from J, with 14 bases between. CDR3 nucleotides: TGTGCCAGCAGCGTAGCGCCAGGGGGAGGAGAGCAGTACTTC. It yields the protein CASSVAPGGGEQYF. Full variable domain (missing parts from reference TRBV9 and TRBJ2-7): DSGVTQTPKHLITATGQRVTLRCSPRSGDLSVYWYQQSLDQGLQFLIQYYNGEERAKGNILERFSAQQFPDLHSELNLSSLELGDSALYFCASSVAPGGGEQYFGPGTRLTVT.

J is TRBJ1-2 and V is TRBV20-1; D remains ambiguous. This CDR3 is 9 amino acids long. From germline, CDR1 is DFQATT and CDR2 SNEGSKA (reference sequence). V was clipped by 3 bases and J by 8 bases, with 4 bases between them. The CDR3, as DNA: TGCAGTGCTAGCCTCGGCTACACCTTC. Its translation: CSASLGYTF.

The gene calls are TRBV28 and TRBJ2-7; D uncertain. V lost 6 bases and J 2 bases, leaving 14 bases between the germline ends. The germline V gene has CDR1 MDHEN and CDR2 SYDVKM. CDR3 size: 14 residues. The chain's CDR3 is CASSPSLVTYEQYF. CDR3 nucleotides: TGTGCCAGCAGCCCCTCCCTTGTTACCTACGAGCAGTACTTC.

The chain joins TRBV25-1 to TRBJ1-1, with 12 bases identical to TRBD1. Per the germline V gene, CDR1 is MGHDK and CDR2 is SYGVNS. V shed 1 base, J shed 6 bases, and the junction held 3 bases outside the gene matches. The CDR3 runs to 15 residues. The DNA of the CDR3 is TGTGCCAGCAGTGAATTCGGGACAGGGGGCTCTGAAGCTTTCTTT. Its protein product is CASSEFGTGGSEAFF.

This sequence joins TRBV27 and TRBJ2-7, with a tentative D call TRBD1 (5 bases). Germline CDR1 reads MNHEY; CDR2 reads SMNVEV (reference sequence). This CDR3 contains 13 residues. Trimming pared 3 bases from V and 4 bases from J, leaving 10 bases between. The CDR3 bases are TGTGCCAGCAGTTTTGGCAGGGAATACGAGCAGTACTTC. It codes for CASSFGREYEQYF.

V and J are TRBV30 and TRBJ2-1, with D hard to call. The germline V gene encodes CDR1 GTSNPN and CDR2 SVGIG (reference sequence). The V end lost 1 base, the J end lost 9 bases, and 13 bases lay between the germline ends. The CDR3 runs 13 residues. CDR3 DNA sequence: TGTGCCTGGAGTGGCGACTGGGTGGGTGAGCAGTTCTTC. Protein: CAWSGDWVGEQFF.

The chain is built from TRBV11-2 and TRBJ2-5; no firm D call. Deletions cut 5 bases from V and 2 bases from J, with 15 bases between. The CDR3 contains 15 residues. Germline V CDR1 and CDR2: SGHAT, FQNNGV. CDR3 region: CASSPRTESQETQYF. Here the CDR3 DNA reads TGTGCCAGCAGCCCCCGGACCGAATCACAAGAGACCCAGTACTTC.

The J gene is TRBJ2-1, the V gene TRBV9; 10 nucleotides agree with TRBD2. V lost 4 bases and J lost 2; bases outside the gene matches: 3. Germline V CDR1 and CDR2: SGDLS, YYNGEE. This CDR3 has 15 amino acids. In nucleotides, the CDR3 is TGTGCCAGCAGCCCAGCGGGAGGGCCCTACAATGAGCAGTTCTTC. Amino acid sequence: CASSPAGGPYNEQFF.

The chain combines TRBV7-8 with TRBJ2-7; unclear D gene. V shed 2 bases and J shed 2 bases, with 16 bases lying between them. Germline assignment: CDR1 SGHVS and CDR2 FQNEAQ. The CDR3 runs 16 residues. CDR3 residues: CASSLSSRLITYEQYF. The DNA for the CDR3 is TGTGCCAGCAGCTTAAGTAGTCGTCTTATCACCTACGAGCAGTACTTC.

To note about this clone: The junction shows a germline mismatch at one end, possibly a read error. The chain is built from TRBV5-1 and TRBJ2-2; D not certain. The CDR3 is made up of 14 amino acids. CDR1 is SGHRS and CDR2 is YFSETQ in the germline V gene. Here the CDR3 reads CASSLERRTGELFF. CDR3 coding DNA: TGTGCCAGCAGCTTGGAGAGGCGGACCGGGGAGCTGTTTTTT. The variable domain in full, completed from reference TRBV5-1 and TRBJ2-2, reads KAGVTQTPRYLIKTRGQQVTLSCSPISGHRSVSWYQQTPGQGLQFLFEYFSETQRNKGNFPGRFSGRQFSNSRSEMNVSTLELGDSALYLCASSLERRTGELFFGEGSRLTVL.